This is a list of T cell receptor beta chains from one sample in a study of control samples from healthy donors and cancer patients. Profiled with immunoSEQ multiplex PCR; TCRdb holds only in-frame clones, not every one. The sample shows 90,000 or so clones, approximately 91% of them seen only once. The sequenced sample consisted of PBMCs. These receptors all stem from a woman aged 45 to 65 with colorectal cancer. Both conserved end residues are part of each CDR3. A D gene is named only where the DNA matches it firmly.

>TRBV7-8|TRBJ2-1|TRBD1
CASSPGQGPLMSNEQFF
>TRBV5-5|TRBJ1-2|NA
CASSLALATEDAGYTF
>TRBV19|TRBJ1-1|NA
CASKDGRNWAVDEAFF
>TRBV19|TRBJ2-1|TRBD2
CASSKGGTPLSDEQFF
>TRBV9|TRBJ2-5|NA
CASSEPERETQYF
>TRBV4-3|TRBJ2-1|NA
CASSDGWRNNEQFF
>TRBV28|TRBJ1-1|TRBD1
CASSTTGGGNGNAFF
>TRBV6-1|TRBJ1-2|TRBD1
CASSASTGGLYGYTF
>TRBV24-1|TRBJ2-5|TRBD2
CATHSGVPQETQYF
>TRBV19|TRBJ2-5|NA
CASSIEPPASGGPEGTQYF
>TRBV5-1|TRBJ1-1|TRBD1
CASSGRGRGTEAFF
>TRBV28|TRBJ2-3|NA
CASSLWGNTDTQYF
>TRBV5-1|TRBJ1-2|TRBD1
CASSLTGGVEYGYTF
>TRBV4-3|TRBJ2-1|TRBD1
CASSQDVVTYRGLDEQFF
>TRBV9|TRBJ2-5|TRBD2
CASSAGLAGVQETQYF
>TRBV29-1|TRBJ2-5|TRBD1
CSVASGGEETQYF